These 27 T cell receptor beta chains originate from one sample sequenced in a study of cytomegalovirus exposure and HLA in healthy donors. The PCR made use of 60 Vbeta and 13 Jbeta primers. TCRdb keeps only in-frame clones here, not all; method: immunoSEQ multiplex PCR. The sample records approximately 150,000 clones, around four fifths being singletons. The sequenced sample consisted of PBMCs. The receptors come from a woman in her 50s in good health and CMV-seropositive.

This chain links TRBV29-1 with TRBJ1-1; the D gene is possibly TRBD1 (5 bases). The V gene lost 7 bases and the J gene lost 1 base, with 16 bases spanning the gap. Looked up from germline, CDR1 is SQVTM and CDR2 is ANQGSEA. The CDR3 runs 14 residues. CDR3 sequence (DNA): TGCAGCGGATCCGGGGGGGGGTCGAACACTGAAGCTTTCTTT. Protein sequence: CSGSGGGSNTEAFF.

This clone was seen only a few times. The J gene is TRBJ2-2, the V gene TRBV5-4; a weak D match, TRBD1 (6 bases). Per germline, CDR1 SGHNT and CDR2 YYREEE (reference sequence). V lost 4 bases to trimming and J lost 3 bases, with 16 bases between them. The CDR3 extends over 16 amino acids. The CDR3 DNA sequence: TGTGCCAGCAGCCCGCAAAGGGGGTCCGACACCGGGGAGCTGTTTTTT. It is translated as CASSPQRGSDTGELFF.

The V gene is TRBV4-1, the J gene TRBJ2-3; no reliable D call. CDR1 is MGHRA and CDR2 is YSYEKL in the germline V gene. Trimming removed 2 bases at V and 4 bases at J, with 13 bases between. The CDR3 extends over 15 amino acids. The CDR3 is CASSQTATFADTQYF. The CDR3, as DNA: TGCGCCAGCAGCCAAACTGCCACGTTTGCAGATACGCAGTATTTT.

The V call is TRBV19, the J call TRBJ2-3, with D uncertain. Germline V gene data show CDR1 as LNHDA and CDR2 as SQIVND (reference sequence). This CDR3 has 12 amino acids. V lost 3 bases and J 5 bases, leaving 6 bases between the germline ends. The CDR3: CASSMRRDTQYF. DNA of the CDR3: TGTGCCAGTAGTATGAGGAGAGATACGCAGTATTTT.

The V and J genes are TRBV7-6 and TRBJ2-3; the D gene is possibly TRBD1 (5 bases). The CDR3 runs 15 residues. Germline values: CDR1 SGHVS, CDR2 FNYEAQ. V was cut by 6 bases and J by 2 bases, with 15 bases left in between. The CDR3 is CASRPQGGLTDTQYF. CDR3 nucleotide sequence: TGTGCCAGCAGGCCGCAGGGTGGCCTCACAGATACGCAGTATTTT.

The V gene is TRBV25-1, the J gene TRBJ2-7; TRBD1 matches at 10 bases. CDR1 and CDR2 from the germline V gene are MGHDK and SYGVNS. The CDR3 runs 14 residues. Trimming at V came to 4 bases and at J to 5 bases, leaving 5 bases not matched to a gene. CDR3 protein: CASSGTGGRNEQYF. In DNA, the CDR3 is TGTGCCAGCAGTGGGACAGGGGGAAGAAACGAGCAGTACTTC.

V is TRBV5-1 and J is TRBJ1-2; D is unresolved. Trimming stripped 0 bases from V and 1 base from J, with 10 bases between. The length of the CDR3 is 15 residues. CDR1 and CDR2 from the germline V gene are SGHRS and YFSETQ. CDR3 coding DNA: TGCGCCAGCAGCTTGGAAGGGAGATTTAACTATGGCTACACCTTC. It yields the protein CASSLEGRFNYGYTF.

This clone has a handful of counts. The CDR3 reads CASSVQTSRGNEQFF. CDR3 in DNA: TGCGCCAGCAGCGTCCAGACTAGTAGGGGCAATGAGCAGTTCTTC. The chain carries TRBV5-1 and TRBJ2-1; D perhaps matches TRBD2 (6 bases). Germline V gives CDR1 SGHRS, CDR2 YFSETQ. This CDR3 spans 15 amino acids. V dropped 4 bases and J dropped 6 bases, with 17 bases sitting between them.

The V call is TRBV2, the J call TRBJ2-1; unclear D gene. Germline V gives CDR1 SNHLY, CDR2 FYNNEI. The CDR3 loop spans 16 amino acids. Trimming removed 7 bases from V and 0 bases from J, with 16 bases in between. CDR3 sequence: CASINQRRSSYNEQFF. As DNA, the CDR3 is TGTGCCAGCATCAATCAAAGAAGGAGCTCCTACAATGAGCAGTTCTTC.

The J gene is TRBJ1-1, the V gene TRBV15; maybe TRBD1 (5 bases). Trimming removed 3 bases from V and 2 bases from J, with 13 bases in between. In germline, CDR1 is LNHNV, CDR2 YYDKDF (reference sequence). The CDR3 extends over 15 amino acids. The CDR3 DNA sequence: TGTGCCACCAGCAGTCCCTGGGGGGGTAACACTGAAGCTTTCTTT. It encodes CATSSPWGGNTEAFF.

V is TRBV5-6 and J is TRBJ2-5; D may be TRBD2 (5 bases). Deletions cut 1 base from V and 5 bases from J, with 18 bases between. This CDR3 is 16 amino acids long. Germline CDR1 reads SGHDT; CDR2 reads YYEEEE. CDR3 amino acids: CASSLWASGIKETQYF. The CDR3 DNA reads TGTGCCAGCAGCTTGTGGGCGTCGGGGATAAAGGAGACCCAGTACTTC.

J is TRBJ1-1 and V is TRBV6-5; D is uncertain. The germline V gene has CDR1 MNHEY and CDR2 SVGAGI. V was clipped by 2 bases and J by 1 base, with 8 bases between them. The CDR3 is 14 amino acids. CDR3 sequence: CASSYDPGNTEAFF. The CDR3, as DNA: TGTGCCAGCAGTTACGATCCAGGGAACACTGAAGCTTTCTTT.

This clone was found once. V usage is TRBV29-1 and J usage is TRBJ1-1, with a weak D call TRBD1 (6 bases). The CDR3 is 12 residues long. Germline V lookup: CDR1 SQVTM, CDR2 ANQGSEA. V lost 5 bases and J 2 bases, leaving 9 bases between the germline ends. For the CDR3, the DNA is TGCAGCGTTAACAGGGTAAACACTGAAGCTTTCTTT. Protein: CSVNRVNTEAFF. Full variable domain (rest looked up from reference TRBV29-1 and TRBJ1-1): SAVISQKPSRDICQRGTSLTIQCQVDSQVTMMFWYRQQPGQSLTLIATANQGSEATYESGFVIDKFPISRPNLTFSTLTVSNMSPEDSSIYLCSVNRVNTEAFFGQGTRLTVV.

V is TRBV6-1 and J is TRBJ2-7; 12 bases agree with TRBD2. The CDR3 extends over 14 amino acids. V gave up 3 bases and J gave up 5 bases; unmatched junction bases: 2. Germline assignment: CDR1 MNHNS and CDR2 SASEGT. In nucleotides, the CDR3 is TGTGCCAGCAGTGATAGGACTAGCGGGGACGAGCAGTACTTC. Translating it yields CASSDRTSGDEQYF.

The V gene is TRBV10-3, the J gene TRBJ1-1; 7 bases are a match to TRBD1. The CDR3 has 16 residues. Germline lookup yields CDR1 ENHRY and CDR2 SYGVKD. V gave up 6 bases and J gave up 0 bases; unmatched junction bases: 10. CDR3 nucleotide sequence: TGTGCCATCAGCCGGACAGGAACAGGGGTGAACACTGAAGCTTTCTTT. Protein: CAISRTGTGVNTEAFF.

This clone was picked up a small number of times. A read error may produce the germline difference seen at one junction end. The V gene is TRBV7-9, the J gene TRBJ1-6; tentatively, D is TRBD1 (5 bases). Looked up from germline, CDR1 is SEHNR and CDR2 is FQNEAQ (reference sequence). There are 15 residues in the CDR3. This CDR3 reads CSSSLEGSYNSPLHF. The CDR3 bases are TGTTCCAGCAGCTTAGAGGGGTCCTATAATTCACCCCTCCACTTT.

This clone was observed a few times. This chain joins TRBV27 and TRBJ1-4; maybe TRBD1 (5 bases). Germline-derived CDR1 and CDR2 are MNHEY and SMNVEV (reference sequence). The CDR3 totals 14 residues. Trimming left V 6 bases short and J 4 bases short, with 12 bases between. CDR3 amino acids: CASSPHRYNEKLFF. The CDR3 DNA reads as TGTGCCAGCAGCCCTCACAGGTATAATGAAAAACTGTTTTTT.

A few counts support this clone. The chain employs TRBV19 and TRBJ2-5; weak D call: TRBD2 (6 bases). Trimming pared 5 bases from V and 5 bases from J, leaving 12 bases between. This CDR3 is built from 13 residues. Germline lookup yields CDR1 LNHDA and CDR2 SQIVND (reference sequence). CDR3 amino acids: CASSYTAGETQYF. For the CDR3, the DNA is TGTGCCAGTAGTTATACGGCGGGGGAGACCCAGTACTTC.

V usage is TRBV7-9 and J usage is TRBJ2-5; D is possibly TRBD1 (6 bases). The V gene's germline CDR1 is SEHNR and CDR2 FQNEAQ (reference sequence). CDR3 length: 12 residues. Trimming took 4 bases from V and 6 from J, leaving 9 bases between them. The CDR3 DNA reads as TGTGCCAGCAGCTCCGGACAGAAGACCCAGTACTTC. It translates to CASSSGQKTQYF.

Only a few counts were recorded for this clone. This sequence joins TRBV11-2 and TRBJ2-5; D remains unclear. Trimming removed 2 bases at V and 0 bases at J, with 7 bases between. The CDR3 contains 14 residues. Germline CDR1 is SGHAT and CDR2 is FQNNGV. CDR3 in amino acids: CASSLMGHQETQYF. The CDR3 coding sequence is TGTGCCAGCAGCTTAATGGGCCACCAAGAGACCCAGTACTTC.

The chain combines TRBV4-1 with TRBJ1-2; D remains unclear. The CDR3 extends over 13 amino acids. Looked up from germline, CDR1 is MGHRA and CDR2 is YSYEKL. V lost 3 bases to trimming and J lost 0 bases, with 5 bases between them. This CDR3 is CASSQRANYGYTF. The CDR3 DNA reads as TGCGCCAGCAGCCAGAGAGCTAACTATGGCTACACCTTC.

The genes are TRBV29-1 and TRBJ2-5; D ambiguous. The J call may not be correct, given that the DNA end is closer to TRBJ2-7. Germline V gene sequence: CDR1 SQVTM, CDR2 ANQGSEA. The CDR3 is made up of 11 amino acids. CDR3 region: CSVRDSYEQYF. CDR3 in DNA: TGCAGCGTTAGGGACTCCTACGAGCAGTACTTC.

The rearrangement links TRBV5-4 to TRBJ2-3; TRBD2 agrees at 9 bases. The germline gives CDR1 SGHNT, CDR2 YYREEE (reference sequence). V gave up 4 bases and J gave up 3 bases; unmatched junction bases: 9. The CDR3 totals 16 residues. The CDR3 nucleotides read TGTGCCAGCAGCCATCCAGCGGGGGGCGGTACAGATACGCAGTATTTT. This encodes CASSHPAGGGTDTQYF.

This sequence joins TRBV19 and TRBJ1-4; TRBD1 matches 8 bases. CDR1 is LNHDA, CDR2 SQIVND, per germline (reference sequence). Trimming took 3 bases from V and 9 from J; bases not matched to a gene: 9. The length of the CDR3 is 15 residues. CDR3 amino acids: CASSIGQGARKKLFF. The CDR3, as DNA: TGTGCCAGTAGTATCGGTCAGGGGGCGCGGAAAAAACTGTTTTTT.

The genes are TRBV5-3 and TRBJ1-3; 8 nucleotides match TRBD1. TRBV5-3 is identified as an open reading frame with a role that is uncertain. CDR3 length: 14 residues. Germline trimming cut 0 bases from V and 9 bases from J; bases unmatched to any gene: 5. CDR3 residues: CARSLGRGQGTIYF. As DNA, the CDR3 is TGTGCCAGAAGCTTGGGCAGGGGGCAGGGCACCATATATTTT.

This clone appeared once. This sequence joins TRBV7-6 and TRBJ2-5, with a tentative D call TRBD1 (6 bases). The germline CDR1 and CDR2 sequences are SGHVS and FNYEAQ. V dropped 5 bases and J dropped 0 bases, with 10 bases sitting between them. CDR3 length equals 14 residues. DNA of the CDR3: TGTGCCAGCAGCCATCAGGGGTACCAAGAGACCCAGTACTTC. It encodes CASSHQGYQETQYF.

Here the CDR3 reads CASSQENTGTGELFF. In nucleotides, the CDR3 is TGCGCCAGCAGCCAAGAAAATACTGGCACCGGGGAGCTGTTTTTT. J is TRBJ2-2 and V is TRBV4-1; no reliable D call. The V gene lost 0 bases and the J gene lost 4 bases, with 9 bases spanning the gap. Germline-derived CDR1 and CDR2 are MGHRA and YSYEKL. The CDR3 runs to 15 residues.